The T cell receptor (beta chain) under discussion was sequenced for a study of blood T cell repertoires in COVID-19. Study background: Sites in the United States, Italy and Spain provided acute and convalescent COVID-19 samples. T cells, B-cell-depleted T cells, or PBMCs provided the cDNA or gDNA that served as material.

Original data processing: Reference gene primer amplification gave nucleated cell count estimates. Here immunoSEQ multiplex PCR was the method, and the copy in TCRdb shows in-frame clones only, minus some. V, J and clone size are those of that table, while D and trimming were read from the DNA. Among about 72,000 clones listed, roughly 90% were seen once. Trimming shortened V by 8 bases and J by 7 bases, and 12 bases separated the two germline ends. In germline, CDR1 is SGHTA, CDR2 FQGNSA. This CDR3 comprises 13 residues. In this sample, this clone turned up once. The receptor was isolated from a middle-aged man with acute or convalescent COVID-19. The source material was peripheral blood. The chain employs TRBV7-2 and TRBJ1-6; D gene ambiguous. CDR3 nucleotides: TGTGCCAGCCCAGACACGCCGAATTCACCCCTCCACTTT. Amino acid sequence: CASPDTPNSPLHF.